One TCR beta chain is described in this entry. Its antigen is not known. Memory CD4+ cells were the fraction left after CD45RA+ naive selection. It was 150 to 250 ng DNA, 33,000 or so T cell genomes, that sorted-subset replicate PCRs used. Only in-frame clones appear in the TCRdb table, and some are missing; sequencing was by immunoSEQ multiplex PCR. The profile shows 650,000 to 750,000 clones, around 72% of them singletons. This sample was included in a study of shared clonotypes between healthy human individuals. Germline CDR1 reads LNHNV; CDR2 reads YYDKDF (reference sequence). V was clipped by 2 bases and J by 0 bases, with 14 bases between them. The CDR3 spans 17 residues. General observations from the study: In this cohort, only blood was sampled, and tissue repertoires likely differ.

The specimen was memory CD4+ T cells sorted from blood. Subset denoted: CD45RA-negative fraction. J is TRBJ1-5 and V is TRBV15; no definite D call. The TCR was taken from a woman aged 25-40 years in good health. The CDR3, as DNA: TGTGCCACCAGCAGATATGGGGTTGTCGGTAGCAATCAGCCCCAGCATTTT. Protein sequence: CATSRYGVVGSNQPQHF. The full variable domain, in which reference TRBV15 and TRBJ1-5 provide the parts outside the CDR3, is DAMVIQNPRYQVTQFGKPVTLSCSQTLNHNVMYWYQQKSSQAPKLLFHYYDKDFNNEADTPDNFQSRRPNTSFCFLDIRSPGLGDTAMYLCATSRYGVVGSNQPQHFGDGTRLSIL.